This T cell receptor (beta chain) was sequenced for a study of T cell responses to AZD1222 COVID-19 vaccine (dated by TCRdb to the early 2020s). The study in broad terms: AZD1222 recipients given second doses at about 4 weeks or at about 12 weeks were pooled, since spike-specific TCR depth and breadth were not found to differ between the two schedules. A total of 230 to 250 trial participants underwent TCR sequencing, of whom 200 to 220 received two doses of AZD1222 and about 25 received two doses of the MenACWY control vaccine. Trial participants were enrolled into age subgroups of 18-55, 56-69 and 70-plus years, which contained about 150, 27 and 61 TCR-sequenced participants, respectively.

The CDR3 regions of human TCRbeta chains were analyzed by immunosequencing. Under the source paper's analysis protocol: Repertoire TCRs were checked for matches against a reference library of SARS-CoV-2-specific TCRs that had been generated using the MIRA antigen-specificity platform. Breadth meant the fraction of unique TCRs that were SARS-CoV-2-associated, whereas depth meant the fraction of total T cells that were SARS-CoV-2-associated. Using the MIRA data, each spike-specific TCR was assigned both to the spike region to which the TCR was reactive and to a CD4 or CD8 class. Log10-transformed breadth and depth values were compared by one-way ANOVA with Sidak's multiple comparisons tests. TCRdb took this table from immuneACCESS and kept in-frame rearrangements with V and J called. Such tables lack part of the clones; where checked against another copy, unresolved V genes explain under half of the gap, and the rest is unexplained. That table is the source of V, J and clone size, and D and trimming were worked out from the DNA. The sample table contains roughly 140,000 clones; only one count was recorded for 75% to 90% of them. The ten most abundant clones make up about 1.5% of the sample.

As concerns this clone: Its binding antigen is unknown. No base-level quality is on record; no much larger clone is a single base apart.

The time point label of this sample denotes: baseline before first vaccination. The vaccinee samples were drawn from two UK trials, COV001 and COV002, one of which was a single-blind randomized controlled phase 2/3 trial testing AZD1222 (ChAdOx1 nCoV-19) in healthy adults. For TCRbeta chain sequencing, PBMC samples were collected from trial participants at day 0 and at day 28 after the second dose. Via the germline V gene (reference sequence), CDR1 is GTSNPN and CDR2 SVGIG. Counted from cysteine to phenylalanine, this CDR3 has 13 amino acids. Just the 39-base CDR3 DNA is kept, in frame starting at base 1. The germline V end is reduced by 4 bases and the J end by 10 bases; junction bases left unmatched: 9. Broad study findings and their caveats: Because no day 14 peak-response samples were available, the repertoires could be characterized only after the peak T cell response. The whole spike protein was spanned by vaccine-associated CD4 TCRs, and dominant responses were seen in regions 160-218 and 743-854. A significant rise in spike-specific TCR breadth and depth was observed after two AZD1222 doses relative to day 0 and relative to MenACWY recipients. Participants were mostly white British, with more females than males. The authors suggested clonal diversity may have been underestimated. Conclusions about previously exposed vaccinees are limited because only five or six AZD1222 recipients were SARS-CoV-2 seropositive at baseline. Epitopes outside the regions mutated in the B.1.351 and B.1.1.7 variants were reportedly recognized by nearly half of the unique spike-specific TCRs. The 56-69-year group was small, and its depth increase did not reach significance, likely because of low power.

The clonotype comes from an adult in good health. This chain is built from TRBV30 and TRBJ1-2; TRBD1 agrees with 10 junctional bases. Sequenced material: peripheral blood, taken on day 0 of AZD1222 vaccination. The encoded CDR3 is CAWTKPGTGAYTF. The nucleotide sequence reads TGTGCCTGGACAAAACCCGGGACAGGGGCCTACACCTTC.